One sample yielded the 25 T cell receptor beta chains listed below, sequenced in a study of cytotoxic CD8 clonotypes in ibrutinib-treated CLL. Assay: immunoSEQ multiplex PCR; the TCRdb copy retains only in-frame clones and omits some. The sample contains some 150,000 clones, approximately 80% of which appear only once. Material: PBMCs, obtained after 12 months of ibrutinib treatment. These receptors all come from a human donor with chronic lymphocytic leukemia.

The chain recombines TRBV30 with TRBJ2-1; 10 bases map to TRBD2. Trimming removed 3 bases from V and 4 bases from J; junction bases left unmatched: 12. The CDR3 consists of 17 residues. Germline V gene lookup returns CDR1 GTSNPN and CDR2 SVGIG (reference sequence). Here the CDR3 DNA reads TGTGCCTGGAGAATAGGGACTAGCGCCCTAATTTACAATGAGCAGTTCTTC. It yields the protein CAWRIGTSALIYNEQFF. Together with reference TRBV30 and TRBJ2-1, the CDR3 gives the full variable domain: SQTIHQWPATLVQPVGSPLSLECTVEGTSNPNLYWYRQAAGRGLQLLFYSVGIGQISSEVPQNLSASRPQDRQFILSSKKLLLSDSGFYLCAWRIGTSALIYNEQFFGPGTRLTVL.

This clone was seen many times. The chain has TRBV5-1 and TRBJ2-1; D might be TRBD1 or TRBD2, each matching 5 bases. The CDR3 loop spans 17 amino acids. V was clipped by 3 bases and J by 4 bases, with 20 bases between them. Germline CDR1 and CDR2: SGHRS and YFSETQ. The CDR3 DNA follows: TGCGCCAGCAGCTATAAATCTCAGGGACCTTTGTACAATGAGCAGTTCTTC. Translating gives CASSYKSQGPLYNEQFF.

The sample holds one count of this clone. This sequence joins TRBV6-5 and TRBJ1-4; D perhaps matches TRBD1 (5 bases). There are 14 residues in the CDR3. Trimming took 4 bases from V and 8 from J, leaving 14 bases between them. CDR1 and CDR2 (germline): MNHEY, SVGAGI. CDR3 sequence (DNA): TGTGCCAGCAGTTCCGTGACAGCAAGAGAAAAACTGTTTTTT. It translates to CASSSVTAREKLFF.

The chain has TRBV6-1 and TRBJ2-1; unclear D gene. The CDR3 consists of 16 residues. Trimming removed 3 bases at V and 2 bases at J, with 14 bases between. Per the germline V gene, CDR1 is MNHNS and CDR2 is SASEGT. CDR3 nucleotides: TGTGCCAGCAGTGATTTTATCCAGGTCCCCTACAATGAGCAGTTCTTC. Protein sequence: CASSDFIQVPYNEQFF.

The chain combines TRBV27 with TRBJ2-5; no reliable D call. Per germline, CDR1 MNHEY and CDR2 SMNVEV (reference sequence). The CDR3 loop spans 15 amino acids. Between the trimmed V and J ends, which lost 6 bases and 5 bases, there was a span of 19 bases. CDR3 DNA sequence: TGTGCCAGCAGAGTCGGAACAGCCGCCCCTGAGACCCAGTACTTC. It encodes CASRVGTAAPETQYF.

J is TRBJ1-2 and V is TRBV6-1; TRBD1 matches at 9 bases. Germline V gene data show CDR1 as MNHNS and CDR2 as SASEGT. Unmatched junction bases numbered 6, after V lost 6 bases and J lost 7 bases. The CDR3 runs to 13 residues. The CDR3 spells CASRDLGQGGYTF. The CDR3, as DNA: TGTGCCAGCAGAGACTTGGGACAGGGTGGCTACACCTTC.

This clone has only one observation. The chain is built from TRBV19 and TRBJ2-6, with 7 bases lining up with TRBD1. The CDR3 runs to 14 residues. Germline V gene sequence: CDR1 LNHDA, CDR2 SQIVND (reference sequence). With 7 bases clipped from V and 6 bases from J, the junction kept 6 bases outside the gene matches. CDR3 DNA sequence: TGTGCCAGTAAAACAGGGGTTATGGCCAACGTCCTGACTTTC. It yields the protein CASKTGVMANVLTF. Combining the CDR3 with reference TRBV19 and TRBJ2-6 gives the whole variable domain DGGITQSPKYLFRKEGQNVTLSCEQNLNHDAMYWYRQDPGQGLRLIYYSQIVNDFQKGDIAEGYSVSREKKESFPLTVTSAQKNPTAFYLCASKTGVMANVLTFGAGSRLTVL.

The V call is TRBV6-5, the J call TRBJ1-2; TRBD1 matches at 7 bases. CDR1 is MNHEY, CDR2 SVGAGI, per germline. Trimming took 0 bases from V and 2 from J; bases not matched to a gene: 0. This CDR3 comprises 14 residues. As DNA, the CDR3 is TGTGCCAGCAGTTACTCGGGACAGAACTATGGCTACACCTTC. Protein: CASSYSGQNYGYTF.

V is TRBV10-3 and J is TRBJ1-5; D might be TRBD1 (5 bases). CDR1 ENHRY and CDR2 SYGVKD come from the germline V gene. The CDR3 spans 16 residues. The germline V and J ends were trimmed by 3 bases and 0 bases, with 12 bases remaining between them. Here the CDR3 reads CAISDQAGTSNQPQHF. The CDR3 DNA reads TGTGCCATCAGTGACCAGGCAGGGACTAGCAATCAGCCCCAGCATTTT.

This chain uses TRBV19 with TRBJ1-5, with 7 bases lining up with TRBD1. This CDR3 spans 15 amino acids. CDR1 is LNHDA and CDR2 is SQIVND in the germline V gene (reference sequence). The V and J ends lost 7 bases and 1 base, in that order; junction bases with no gene match: 7. The CDR3 sequence is CASTNTGVSNQPQHF. CDR3 DNA sequence: TGTGCCAGTACCAACACAGGGGTAAGCAATCAGCCCCAGCATTTT. Complete variable domain (other parts from reference TRBV19 and TRBJ1-5): DGGITQSPKYLFRKEGQNVTLSCEQNLNHDAMYWYRQDPGQGLRLIYYSQIVNDFQKGDIAEGYSVSREKKESFPLTVTSAQKNPTAFYLCASTNTGVSNQPQHFGDGTRLSIL.

The chain employs TRBV6-4 and TRBJ1-1; the match to TRBD1 covers 8 bases. This CDR3 has 14 amino acids. Germline CDR1 and CDR2: MRHNA and SNTAGT. Trimming removed 8 bases from V and 8 bases from J; junction bases left unmatched: 13. The CDR3 sequence is CASGLGQGGLEAFF. CDR3 nucleotide sequence: TGTGCCAGCGGATTAGGACAGGGAGGTTTGGAAGCTTTCTTT.

V is TRBV4-1 and J is TRBJ1-2; 11 bases fit TRBD1. Germline-derived CDR1 and CDR2 are MGHRA and YSYEKL. The J segment lost 2 bases and the V segment lost 1 base, leaving 6 bases of the junction unmatched. The CDR3 spans 17 residues. CDR3 sequence: CASSQVLDRGLNYGYTF. The CDR3 DNA reads TGCGCCAGCAGCCAAGTTCTGGACAGGGGGCTAAACTATGGCTACACCTTC.

The V gene is TRBV30, the J gene TRBJ1-2; TRBD1 matches 9 bases. V lost 1 base and J lost 3; bases outside the gene matches: 6. Germline V gives CDR1 GTSNPN, CDR2 SVGIG (reference sequence). The CDR3 extends over 15 amino acids. The CDR3 protein is CAWSETGQGDYGYTF. CDR3 in DNA: TGTGCCTGGAGTGAGACGGGACAGGGTGACTATGGCTACACCTTC.

A few counts support this clone. The chain recombines TRBV27 with TRBJ2-7; 9 bases align to TRBD1. Germline assignment: CDR1 MNHEY and CDR2 SMNVEV (reference sequence). The CDR3 has 15 residues. V shed 5 bases, J shed 5 bases, and the junction held 10 bases outside the gene matches. The chain's CDR3 is CASSPSGTGKNEQYF. The CDR3 region has the DNA TGTGCCAGCAGTCCATCCGGGACAGGGAAAAACGAGCAGTACTTC.

This sequence joins TRBV28 and TRBJ1-2; no clear D. From germline, CDR1 is MDHEN and CDR2 SYDVKM. The CDR3 runs to 15 residues. The V end was cut by 6 bases, the J end by 2 bases, with 16 bases between. CDR3 sequence reads: CASSIPEPPNYGYTF. CDR3 in DNA: TGTGCCAGCAGCATACCGGAGCCCCCAAACTATGGCTACACCTTC.

This clone has more than one count but fewer than ten. The gene calls are TRBV6-5 and TRBJ1-5; possibly TRBD1 for D (6 bases). Germline values: CDR1 MNHEY, CDR2 SVGAGI. V shed 6 bases and J shed 0 bases, with 12 bases lying between them. This CDR3 comprises 15 residues. The CDR3: CASRLAGVSNQPQHF. The CDR3 coding sequence is TGTGCCAGCAGGCTGGCAGGGGTTAGCAATCAGCCCCAGCATTTT.

The rearrangement uses TRBV5-1 and TRBJ2-5; D is possibly TRBD2 (6 bases). Germline V gene lookup returns CDR1 SGHRS and CDR2 YFSETQ. This CDR3 has 14 residues. V gave up 1 base and J gave up 5 bases, with 12 bases separating them. CDR3 sequence (DNA): TGCGCCAGCAGCTTGTATCCAGCGGGCGAGACCCAGTACTTC. Its protein product is CASSLYPAGETQYF.

This clone turned up a few times. The chain couples TRBV5-1 to TRBJ2-1; 15 bases map to TRBD2. Germline CDR1 is SGHRS and CDR2 is YFSETQ. With 4 bases clipped from V and 8 bases from J, the junction kept 10 bases outside the gene matches. This CDR3 is built from 17 residues. The CDR3 nucleotides read TGCGCCAGCAGCCTCGGGACTAGCGGGAGGCAACCCGATGAGCAGTTCTTC. Translating it yields CASSLGTSGRQPDEQFF.

The rearrangement joins TRBV7-9 to TRBJ2-1; D remains unclear. Germline lookup yields CDR1 SEHNR and CDR2 FQNEAQ (reference sequence). V was clipped by 6 bases and J by 2 bases, with 8 bases between them. The CDR3 loop spans 13 amino acids. The CDR3 DNA follows: TGTGCCAGCAGTCGTCCCCCCTACAATGAGCAGTTCTTC. This sequence encodes CASSRPPYNEQFF.

The J gene is TRBJ2-6, the V gene TRBV6-4; no clear D. This CDR3 is 18 amino acids long. Per germline, CDR1 MRHNA and CDR2 SNTAGT. Trimming left V 9 bases short and J 1 base short, with 22 bases between. DNA of the CDR3: TGTGCCAGTTTATTCCGGTGTCAGGTCTCATCTGGGGCCAACGTCCTGACTTTC. It codes for CASLFRCQVSSGANVLTF.

The J gene is TRBJ1-5, the V gene TRBV2; D unclear. V was cut by 8 bases and J by 0 bases, with 14 bases left in between. The V gene's germline CDR1 is SNHLY and CDR2 FYNNEI. The CDR3 length is 15 residues. In DNA form, the CDR3 reads TGTGCCAGCGTAATCGACATTAATAGCAATCAGCCCCAGCATTTT. This sequence encodes CASVIDINSNQPQHF.

The chain links TRBV7-9 to TRBJ2-3; 10 positions match TRBD2. V shed 5 bases, J shed 5 bases, and the junction held 13 bases outside the gene matches. This CDR3 is built from 17 residues. Germline loops: CDR1 SEHNR, CDR2 FQNEAQ (reference sequence). The CDR3 reads CASSAHQLAGWVDTQYF. For the CDR3, the DNA is TGTGCCAGCAGCGCGCACCAACTAGCGGGATGGGTAGATACGCAGTATTTT.

The rearrangement links TRBV27 to TRBJ2-2; 14 bases fit TRBD2. V lost 1 base to trimming and J lost 6 bases; unmatched junction nucleotides: 4. Germline assignment: CDR1 MNHEY and CDR2 SMNVEV (reference sequence). This CDR3 comprises 17 residues. The CDR3 reads CASSLFGTSGRAGELFF. As DNA, the CDR3 is TGTGCCAGCAGTTTATTCGGGACTAGCGGGAGAGCCGGGGAGCTGTTTTTT.

In this sample, this clone turned up once. This sequence joins TRBV4-1 and TRBJ2-5, with TRBD1 matching 8 bases. Germline V gene data show CDR1 as MGHRA and CDR2 as YSYEKL. Trimming cost V 7 bases and J 0 bases; bases outside gene matches: 10. The CDR3 consists of 16 residues. The CDR3 DNA follows: TGCGCCAGCAACAATCCGAGACAGGGGAACCAAGAGACCCAGTACTTC. Protein sequence: CASNNPRQGNQETQYF.

The chain combines TRBV27 with TRBJ2-5; possible D gene TRBD1, 6 bases. Between the trimmed V and J ends, which lost 4 bases and 4 bases, there was a span of 10 bases. The CDR3 has 13 amino acids. Per the germline V gene, CDR1 is MNHEY and CDR2 is SMNVEV (reference sequence). The CDR3 is CASSSMGAETQYF. The CDR3 coding sequence is TGTGCCAGCAGTTCTATGGGGGCAGAGACCCAGTACTTC.